The clone carrying this TCR beta chain appeared once. Its antigen is unknown. The entry originates in a study of cytomegalovirus exposure and HLA in healthy donors. General study results and limits: CMV serostatus was the sole immune exposure information available.

As for the donors, each was a healthy bone marrow donor. Primers: 60 Vbeta forward and 13 Jbeta reverse. The protocol was immunoSEQ multiplex PCR, while the TCRdb copy is restricted to in-frame clones and leaves out a portion. The table lists roughly 150,000 clones, over 70% of them singletons. The germline V gene has CDR1 SGHRS and CDR2 YFSETQ. J lost 3 bases, V lost 2 bases, and 11 bases had no gene match. The CDR3 length is 17 residues. The TCR comes from a woman between 45 and 60 years old in good health and CMV-seropositive. Sequenced input: PBMCs. J is TRBJ2-3 and V is TRBV5-1; 8 positions match TRBD1. Here the CDR3 reads CASSLPGTGLRTDTQYF. The CDR3 nucleotides read TGCGCCAGCAGCTTACCCGGGACAGGTTTAAGGACAGATACGCAGTATTTT. The variable domain in full, completed from reference TRBV5-1 and TRBJ2-3, reads KAGVTQTPRYLIKTRGQQVTLSCSPISGHRSVSWYQQTPGQGLQFLFEYFSETQRNKGNFPGRFSGRQFSNSRSEMNVSTLELGDSALYLCASSLPGTGLRTDTQYFGPGTRLTVL.